This T cell receptor beta chain stems from a study of T-cell memory formation after mild COVID-19 (dated by TCRdb to the early 2020s). Context from the whole study: TCR sequence clusters from the two donors were found to be largely donor specific. T-cell clones expanding and contracting after mild COVID-19 in a couple of donors were tracked by longitudinal TCRalpha and TCRbeta repertoire sequencing. Two young, previously healthy adult volunteers made up the cohort, one male and one female.

General findings and caveats noted by the study authors: Clones that contracted from day 15 to 85 showed balanced CD4/CD8 phenotypes, whereas a second wave of clones that expanded from day 15 to 37 leaned towards CD4+. Some responding clones were detected in pre-infection memory, which suggested that pre-existing cross-reactive memory T cells had joined the SARS-CoV-2 response. Only two mild cases were covered in the study, and larger cohorts including severe cases with pre-infection samples were considered necessary. Contracting CD4+ clones appeared mostly in the CM and EM memory subsets, whereas CD8+ clones were enriched in EMRA. SARS-CoV-2 specificity of the second-wave clones peaking on day 37 was not confirmed.

The CDR3 contains 16 residues, cysteine and phenylalanine counted. The DNA shown is the 48-base CDR3, in frame from base 1. V lost 3 bases and J lost 8 bases, and the count of bases not matched to a germline gene is 7. The germline V gene sets CDR1 to SGHRS and CDR2 to YFSETQ. Ficoll-Paque density gradient centrifugation was the method used to isolate PBMCs. Sequenced using an Illumina NovaSeq 6000. Using 5'RACE with constant-segment primers, TCRalpha and TCRbeta cDNA libraries were constructed, with sample barcodes and unique molecular identifiers added in the process. Trizol reagent was used to extract RNA from every sample. Library amplification was performed in two PCR steps, and a second sample barcode and Illumina TruSeq adapters were introduced in the second step. The libraries were sequenced on an Illumina NovaSeq using 2 x 150 bp paired-end reads. As for how the authors treated the data: Demultiplexing of reads and collapsing into UMI-guided consensus sequences were performed with migec v1.2.7. Using mixcr v2.1.11, UMI consensuses were aligned to TRA and TRB V and J templates and then assembled into clonotypes. A clonotype was counted as expanded or contracted only if both edgeR and NoisET called the change significant, with noise models trained on biological replicates. For edgeR calls, the thresholds were a false discovery rate-adjusted p below 0.01 and a log2 fold-change of 1. As an exploratory analysis of dynamics, max-normalized trajectories of the 1000 most abundant clonotypes were examined by PCA with hierarchical clustering. Separately sequenced CD4+ and CD8+ repertoires were used to assign a CD4 or CD8 phenotype to each responding clone. TCRdb reworked the public reads: Q25 trimming with fastp, MiXCR clone assembly, productive beta chains retained. Merged by CDR3 protein, the rows form single entries marked with the most common genes and DNA. The V and J calls were not made by the authors but by TCRdb's processing. For this sample the table gives under 600,000 distinct CDR3 sequences, of which about 20% were detected only once. The ten most abundant clones make up approximately 8.4% of the sample.

This clonotype was seen more than once but under ten times. Which antigen it targets is not known. Per-base quality was not reported, and no clone a single base away is much larger than it. Material for sequencing was PBMCs or a T cell subset sorted from them (not recorded which). This sequence was found in an adult woman who had mild COVID-19 (a few samples of this study predate the infection). The sample titles of this study are shuffled in the database, so cell type and time point are left out; the donor was told from shared clones. This receptor chain uses TRBV5-1 and TRBJ2-1; TRBD2 aligns with 14 central bases. The CDR3 here reads CASSSGLAGENDEQFF. The DNA is as follows: TGCGCCAGCAGCTCGGGACTAGCGGGAGAAAACGATGAGCAGTTCTTC.